This T cell receptor beta chain appears in the sequencing data of a study of blood T cell repertoires in COVID-19. This CDR3 has 17 residues. V was cut by 0 bases and J by 4 bases, with 19 bases left in between. Germline CDR1 SGHRS, CDR2 YFSETQ. In the source study's methods: Quantification of nucleated cells was approximated via reference gene primer amplification. Here immunoSEQ multiplex PCR was the method, and the copy in TCRdb shows in-frame clones only, minus some. V and J calls and clone size come straight from that table; D and trimming were deduced from the DNA. Among 250,000 to 350,000 clones listed, roughly nine tenths were seen once.

The genes are TRBV5-1 and TRBJ1-2, with D tentatively TRBD1 (6 bases). The TCR sequence derives from a man younger than 30 with active or convalescent COVID-19. Sequenced: peripheral blood. The CDR3 bases are TGCGCCAGCAGCTTGGAAACAGGGAACGCCAAAATCTATGGCTACACCTTC. Translation gives CASSLETGNAKIYGYTF.